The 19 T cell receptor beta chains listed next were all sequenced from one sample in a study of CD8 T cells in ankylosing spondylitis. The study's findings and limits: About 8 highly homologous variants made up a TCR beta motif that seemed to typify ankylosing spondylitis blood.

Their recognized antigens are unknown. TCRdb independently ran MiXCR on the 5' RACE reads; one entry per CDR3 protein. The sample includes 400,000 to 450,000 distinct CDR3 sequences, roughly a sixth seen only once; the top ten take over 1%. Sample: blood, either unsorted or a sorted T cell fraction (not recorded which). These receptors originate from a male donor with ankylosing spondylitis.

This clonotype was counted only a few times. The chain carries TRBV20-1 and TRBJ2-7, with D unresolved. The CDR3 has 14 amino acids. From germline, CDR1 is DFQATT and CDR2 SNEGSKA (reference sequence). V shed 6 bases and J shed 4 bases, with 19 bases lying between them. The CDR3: CSAPPGSSGYEQYF. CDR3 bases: TGCAGTGCCCCCCCCGGCAGTTCTGGTTACGAGCAGTACTTC.

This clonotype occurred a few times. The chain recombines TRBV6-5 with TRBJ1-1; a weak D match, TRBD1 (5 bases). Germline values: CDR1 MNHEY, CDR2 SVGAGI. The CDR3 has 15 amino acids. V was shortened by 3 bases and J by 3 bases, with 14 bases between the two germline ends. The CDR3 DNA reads TGTGCCAGCAGTTATCCGAGTGGGGGGGACACTGAAGCTTTCTTT. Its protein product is CASSYPSGGDTEAFF.

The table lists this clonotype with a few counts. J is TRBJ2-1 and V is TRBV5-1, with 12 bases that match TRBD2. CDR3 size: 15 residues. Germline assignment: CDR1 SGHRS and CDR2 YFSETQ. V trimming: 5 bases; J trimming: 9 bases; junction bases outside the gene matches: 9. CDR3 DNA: TGCGCCAGCAGGGAGAGGACTAGCGGGACCGGTGAGCAGTTCTTC. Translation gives CASRERTSGTGEQFF.

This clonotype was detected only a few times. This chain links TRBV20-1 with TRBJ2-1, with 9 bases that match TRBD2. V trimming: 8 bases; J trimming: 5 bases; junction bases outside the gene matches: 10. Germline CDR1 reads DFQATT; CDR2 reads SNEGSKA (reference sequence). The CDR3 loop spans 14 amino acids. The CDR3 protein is CSSKGAGGDNEQFF. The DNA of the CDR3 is TGCAGTTCCAAGGGGGCGGGGGGGGACAATGAGCAGTTCTTC.

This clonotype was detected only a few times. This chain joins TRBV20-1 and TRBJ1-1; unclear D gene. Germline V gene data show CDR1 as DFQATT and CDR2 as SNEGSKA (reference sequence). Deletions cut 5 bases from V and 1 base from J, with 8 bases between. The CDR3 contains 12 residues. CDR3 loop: CSARNKNTEAFF. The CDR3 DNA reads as TGCAGTGCTCGGAACAAGAACACTGAAGCTTTCTTT.

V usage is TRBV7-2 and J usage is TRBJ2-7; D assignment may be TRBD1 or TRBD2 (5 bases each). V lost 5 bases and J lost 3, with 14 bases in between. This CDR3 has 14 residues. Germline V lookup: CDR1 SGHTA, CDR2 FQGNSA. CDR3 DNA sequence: TGTGCCAGCAGCCCTCGGGACGATGGCTACGAGCAGTACTTC. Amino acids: CASSPRDDGYEQYF.

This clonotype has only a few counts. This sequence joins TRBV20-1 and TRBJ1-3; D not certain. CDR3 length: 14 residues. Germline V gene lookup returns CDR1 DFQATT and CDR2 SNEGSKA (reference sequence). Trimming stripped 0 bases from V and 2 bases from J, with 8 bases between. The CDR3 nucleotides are TGCAGTGCTAGAGATTTGGCAGCTGGAAACACCATATATTTT. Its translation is CSARDLAAGNTIYF.

The CDR3 loop is CASTLAYTGELFF. The CDR3 DNA is TGTGCTAGTACACTAGCCTACACCGGGGAGCTGTTTTTT. The chain combines TRBV12-5 with TRBJ2-2, with D possibly matching TRBD2 (6 bases). The CDR3 spans 13 residues. Germline V CDR1 and CDR2: LGHNT, FRNRAP. The V end lost 8 bases, the J end lost 3 bases, and 10 bases lay between the germline ends.

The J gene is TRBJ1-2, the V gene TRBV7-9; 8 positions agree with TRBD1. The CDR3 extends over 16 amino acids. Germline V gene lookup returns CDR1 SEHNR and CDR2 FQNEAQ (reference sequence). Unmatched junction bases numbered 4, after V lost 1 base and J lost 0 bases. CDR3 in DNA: TGTGCCAGCAGCTTAGTGTGGGACAGGCCTAACTATGGCTACACCTTC. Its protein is CASSLVWDRPNYGYTF.

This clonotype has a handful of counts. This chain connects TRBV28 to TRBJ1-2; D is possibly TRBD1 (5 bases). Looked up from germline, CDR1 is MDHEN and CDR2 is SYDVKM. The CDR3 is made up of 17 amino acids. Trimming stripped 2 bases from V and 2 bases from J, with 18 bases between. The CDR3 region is CASSLLQGGSRNYGYTF. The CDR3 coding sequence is TGTGCCAGCAGTTTACTTCAGGGCGGCAGCCGAAACTATGGCTACACCTTC.

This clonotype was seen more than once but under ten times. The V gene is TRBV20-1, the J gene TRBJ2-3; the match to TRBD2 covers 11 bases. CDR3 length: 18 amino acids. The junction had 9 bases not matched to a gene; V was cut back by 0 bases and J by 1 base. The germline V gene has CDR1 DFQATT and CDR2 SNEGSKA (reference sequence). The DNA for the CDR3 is TGCAGTGCTAGAGATTGGGCTAGCGGGGGGCGTCGCACAGATACGCAGTATTTT. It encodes CSARDWASGGRRTDTQYF.

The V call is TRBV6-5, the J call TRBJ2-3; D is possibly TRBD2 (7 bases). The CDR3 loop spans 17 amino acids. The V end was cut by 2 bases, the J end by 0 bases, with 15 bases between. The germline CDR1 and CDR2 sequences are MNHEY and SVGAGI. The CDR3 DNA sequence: TGTGCCAGCAGTTACACAGGGACGGGGGGAAGCACAGATACGCAGTATTTT. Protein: CASSYTGTGGSTDTQYF.

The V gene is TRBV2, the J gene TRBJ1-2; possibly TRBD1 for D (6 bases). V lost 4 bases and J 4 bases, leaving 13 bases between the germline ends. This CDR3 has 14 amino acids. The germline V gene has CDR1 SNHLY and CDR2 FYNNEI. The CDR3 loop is CASSVQGTAYGYTF. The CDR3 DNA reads TGTGCCAGCAGTGTGCAGGGGACCGCCTATGGCTACACCTTC.

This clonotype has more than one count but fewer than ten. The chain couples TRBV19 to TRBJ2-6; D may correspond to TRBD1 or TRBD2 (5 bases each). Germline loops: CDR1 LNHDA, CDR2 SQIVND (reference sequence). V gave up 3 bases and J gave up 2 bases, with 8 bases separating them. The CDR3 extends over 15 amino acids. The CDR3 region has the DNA TGTGCCAGTAGTATGGTGGGGGCTGGGGCCAACGTCCTGACTTTC. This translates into CASSMVGAGANVLTF.

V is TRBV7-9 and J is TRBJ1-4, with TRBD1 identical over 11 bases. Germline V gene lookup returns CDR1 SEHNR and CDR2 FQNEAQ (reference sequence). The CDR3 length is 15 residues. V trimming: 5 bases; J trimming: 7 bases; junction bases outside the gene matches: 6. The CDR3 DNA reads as TGTGCCAGCAGCGCAACCGGGACAGGGGGTGAAAAACTGTTTTTT. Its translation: CASSATGTGGEKLFF.

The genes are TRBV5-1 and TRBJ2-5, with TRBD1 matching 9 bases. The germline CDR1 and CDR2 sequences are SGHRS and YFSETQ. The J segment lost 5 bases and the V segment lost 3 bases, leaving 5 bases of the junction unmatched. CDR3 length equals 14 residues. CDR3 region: CASSSQGTGETQYF. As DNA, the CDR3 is TGCGCCAGCAGCTCGCAGGGGACAGGGGAGACCCAGTACTTC.

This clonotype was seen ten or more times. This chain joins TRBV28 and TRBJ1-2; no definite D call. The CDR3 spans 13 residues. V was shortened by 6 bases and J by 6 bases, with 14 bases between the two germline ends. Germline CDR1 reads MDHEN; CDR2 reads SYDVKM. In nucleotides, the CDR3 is TGTGCCAGCAGCATCCTGGGGAAAAATGGCTACACCTTC. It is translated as CASSILGKNGYTF.

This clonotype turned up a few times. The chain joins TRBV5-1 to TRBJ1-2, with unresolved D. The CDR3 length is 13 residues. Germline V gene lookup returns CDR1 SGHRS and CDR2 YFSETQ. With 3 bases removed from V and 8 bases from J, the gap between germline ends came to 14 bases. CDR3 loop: CASSSRDFRGYTF. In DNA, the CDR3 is TGCGCCAGCAGCTCCCGAGACTTTAGAGGCTACACCTTC.

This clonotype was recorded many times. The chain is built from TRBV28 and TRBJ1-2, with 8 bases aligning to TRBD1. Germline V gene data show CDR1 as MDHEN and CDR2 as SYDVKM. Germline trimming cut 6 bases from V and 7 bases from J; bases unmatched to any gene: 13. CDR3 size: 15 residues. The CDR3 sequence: CASSLPPGQEGGYTF. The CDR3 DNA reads TGTGCCAGCAGCCTCCCTCCGGGACAGGAGGGTGGCTACACCTTC.